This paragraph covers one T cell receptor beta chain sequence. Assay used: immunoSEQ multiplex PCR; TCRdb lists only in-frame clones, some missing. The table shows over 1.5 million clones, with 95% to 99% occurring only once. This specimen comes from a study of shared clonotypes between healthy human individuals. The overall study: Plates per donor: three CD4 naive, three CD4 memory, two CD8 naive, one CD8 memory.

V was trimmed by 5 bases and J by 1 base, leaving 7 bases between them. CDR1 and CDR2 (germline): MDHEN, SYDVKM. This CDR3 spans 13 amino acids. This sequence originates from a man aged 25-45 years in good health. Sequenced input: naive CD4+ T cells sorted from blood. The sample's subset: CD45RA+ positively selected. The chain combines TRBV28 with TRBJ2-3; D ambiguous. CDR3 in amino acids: CASSPLGTDTQYF. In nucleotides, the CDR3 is TGTGCCAGCAGTCCCCTGGGCACAGATACGCAGTATTTT.